This TCR beta chain stems from a study of shared clonotypes between healthy human individuals. Overall study context: The study drew on a couple of women and a few men aged 18 to 49 as donors. Findings of the study overall: As a rule, naive subsets had a larger estimated richness than memory subsets. Among several donors, approximately 4.6% of naive CD4 clonotypes were found in common.

Naive CD8 cells lacked CD45RO, underwent positive selection for CCR7 and left out terminally differentiated effector memory CD45RA+ cells. Sorted-subset replicate PCRs used around 200 ng of genomic DNA. This amount corresponded to 25,000 to 30,000 T cell genomes. The data were produced by immunoSEQ multiplex PCR, yet TCRdb's version contains in-frame clones alone and is incomplete. The data hold around 2.1 million clones, with 85% to 95% observed a single time. The CDR3 is made up of 14 amino acids. The V gene's germline CDR1 is MNHNS and CDR2 SASEGT. Regarding this clone: What it binds is not known.

Sequencing was carried out using naive CD8+ T cells from PBMCs. The V and J genes are TRBV6-1 and TRBJ2-7, with 7 nucleotides matching TRBD1. This clonotype originated in a man between 18 and 35 years old in good health. Some clones in this sample may be carry-over from other donors' samples. CDR3 sequence reads: CASSELRQGGLSRV. The CDR3 nucleotides read TGTGCCAGCAGTGAACTTCGACAGGGCGGCCTATCTAGAGTC.